The present T cell receptor (beta chain) was sequenced within a study of blood T cell repertoires in COVID-19. Study-wide background: Both acute and convalescent COVID-19 samples were obtained from the United States, Italy and Spain.

Method: immunoSEQ multiplex PCR; TCRdb's copy keeps in-frame clones and lacks some. The sample includes tens of thousands of clones, 88% of them seen just once. This CDR3 comprises 16 residues. CDR1 is MNHEY, CDR2 SMNVEV, per germline (reference sequence). Trimming stripped 2 bases from V and 4 bases from J, with 12 bases between. This clonotype originated in a woman aged 80 or over with acute or convalescent COVID-19. Sequencing input: peripheral blood. The chain has TRBV27 and TRBJ1-6, with TRBD1 as a possible D gene (6 bases). Written as DNA, the CDR3 is TGTGCCAGCAGTTTAAGGGGGTTGAGTTATAATTCACCCCTCCACTTT. Its protein is CASSLRGLSYNSPLHF.